The 27 T cell receptor beta chains below were found in one sample sequenced in a study of glioma-infiltrating T cells. The iRepertoire nested amplicon-rescue multiplex PCR amplified TCR alpha and beta CDR3s from RNA. One entry per CDR3 protein, called by TCRdb with MiXCR from the multiplex PCR reads. Among about 180,000 distinct CDR3 sequences listed, roughly 45% were seen once. Input material: glioma tissue, nonneoplastic brain tissue, or PBMCs (not recorded which). The receptor set was obtained from a human donor with low-grade glioma or glioblastoma, undergoing nonglioma brain surgery, or in good health (not recorded which).

V and J are TRBV7-9 and TRBJ2-5; 8 bases line up with TRBD2. The CDR3 runs to 13 residues. V was pared by 5 bases and J by 5 bases, with 4 bases of the junction left unmatched. Germline V gene sequence: CDR1 SEHNR, CDR2 FQNEAQ (reference sequence). The CDR3 coding sequence is TGTGCCAGCAGCCCAGCGGGAGAGGAGACCCAGTACTTC. It yields the protein CASSPAGEETQYF.

About this clonotype itself: Sequence at one end of the junction differs from germline and may be a read error. The CDR3 nucleotides read TGTGCCAGCAGCCAGGGGACAGATGGATACACCTTC. Translation: CASSQGTDGYTF. J is TRBJ1-2 and V is TRBV7-9, with 7 positions matching TRBD1. The CDR3 length is 12 residues. Germline V gene data show CDR1 as SEHNR and CDR2 as FQNEAQ (reference sequence).

This sequence joins TRBV5-4 and TRBJ2-3, with TRBD2 identical over 13 bases. V was clipped by 4 bases and J by 4 bases; unmatched bases: 9. CDR1 SGHNT and CDR2 YYREEE come from the germline V gene (reference sequence). This CDR3 comprises 17 residues. As DNA, the CDR3 is TGTGCCAGCAGCAGGGGACTAGCGGGACGATTGCCAGATACGCAGTATTTT. It is translated as CASSRGLAGRLPDTQYF.

This clonotype was seen at least ten times. V and J are TRBV20-1 and TRBJ2-3; TRBD1 matches at 8 bases. Unmatched junction bases numbered 9, after V lost 5 bases and J lost 2 bases. The germline gives CDR1 DFQATT, CDR2 SNEGSKA (reference sequence). This CDR3 has 15 residues. The CDR3: CSAGVTGGLTDTQYF. The CDR3 nucleotides are TGCAGTGCTGGGGTTACAGGGGGTCTCACAGATACGCAGTATTTT.

This clonotype was recorded many times. V is TRBV20-1 and J is TRBJ2-3; TRBD2 might be the D (6 bases). This CDR3 has 17 amino acids. With 2 bases removed from V and 5 bases from J, the gap between germline ends came to 23 bases. Germline values: CDR1 DFQATT, CDR2 SNEGSKA (reference sequence). CDR3 DNA: TGCAGTGCTAGAAGGCTAATTAGCGGACCTTCTAAAGATACGCAGTATTTT. This codes for CSARRLISGPSKDTQYF.

V usage is TRBV28 and J usage is TRBJ1-1; tentatively, D is TRBD1 (5 bases). Germline V gene sequence: CDR1 MDHEN, CDR2 SYDVKM. The CDR3 is made up of 15 amino acids. V was trimmed by 7 bases and J by 0 bases, leaving 15 bases between them. The CDR3 DNA reads as TGTGCCAGCACCGACAACAGGTCAGTGAACACTGAAGCTTTCTTT. Its translation is CASTDNRSVNTEAFF.

There are many counts of this clonotype. The gene calls are TRBV20-1 and TRBJ2-7; D may match TRBD1 or TRBD2 (5 bases each). The CDR3 totals 15 residues. Trimming left V 0 bases short and J 4 bases short, with 16 bases between. Germline V gene lookup returns CDR1 DFQATT and CDR2 SNEGSKA (reference sequence). The DNA for the CDR3 is TGCAGTGCTAGAGATCAGGGTAGCGTCATTTACGAGCAGTACTTC. It yields the protein CSARDQGSVIYEQYF.

On this clonotype itself: The missing conserved phenylalanine or tryptophan at the end of this CDR3 makes a read error likely. This CDR3 is CASSYRSGADTQYY. As DNA, the CDR3 is TGTGCCAGCAGTTACAGGTCAGGGGCCGATACGCAGTATTAT. The chain has TRBV6-6 and TRBJ2-3; TRBD1 might be the D (6 bases). The CDR3 spans 14 residues. The germline gives CDR1 MNHNY, CDR2 SVGAGI (reference sequence). The V end was cut by 2 bases, the J end by 6 bases, with 12 bases between.

Turning to this clonotype: Given a much more abundant clone one base away, this may be a read error. The chain links TRBV28 to TRBJ2-7; TRBD1 agrees at 7 bases. V was clipped by 5 bases and J by 2 bases; unmatched bases: 9. The CDR3 totals 15 residues. Germline assignment: CDR1 MDHEN and CDR2 SYDVKM. This CDR3 is CASSADRVMPYEQYF. Here the CDR3 DNA reads TGTGCCAGCAGTGCCGACAGGGTTATGCCCTACGAGCAGTACTTC.

The chain is built from TRBV12-3 or TRBV12-4 and TRBJ1-3, with D unresolved. V shed 3 bases and J shed 0 bases, with 9 bases lying between them. The CDR3 consists of 15 residues. CDR3 in DNA: TGTGCCAGCAGTTTCGGCCCCGGCTCTGGAAACACCATATATTTT. As protein: CASSFGPGSGNTIYF.

The table lists this clonotype with many counts. CDR3 region: CASSSLTGGYQPQHF. The CDR3 DNA is TGTGCCAGCAGTTCATTAACAGGGGGCTATCAGCCCCAGCATTTT. J is TRBJ1-5 and V is TRBV28; 9 bases are a match to TRBD1. The germline gives CDR1 MDHEN, CDR2 SYDVKM. The CDR3 length is 15 residues. V gave up 4 bases and J gave up 5 bases; unmatched junction bases: 6.

With respect to this clonotype: A much larger clone is a single base away; this may be a read error. This chain's CDR3 is CASSLGQGAHYEQCF. The CDR3 DNA sequence: TGTGCCAGCAGCCTCGGACAGGGGGCGCACTACGAGCAGTGCTTC. V usage is TRBV28 and J usage is TRBJ2-7, with 11 bases fitting TRBD1. The CDR3 has 15 amino acids. Germline V CDR1 and CDR2: MDHEN, SYDVKM.

The chain uses TRBV20-1 and TRBJ1-4, with D possibly matching TRBD1 (6 bases). Germline CDR1 reads DFQATT; CDR2 reads SNEGSKA (reference sequence). The CDR3 sequence is 15 residues long. The V end was cut by 0 bases, the J end by 2 bases, with 10 bases between. The CDR3 nucleotides are TGCAGTGCTAGAGATCCCACAGGGACTAATGAAAAACTGTTTTTT. Translation gives CSARDPTGTNEKLFF.

To note about this clonotype: The junction departs from germline at one end; a sequencing error may be responsible. The genes are TRBV20-1 and TRBJ2-5; 7 bases agree with TRBD2. The CDR3 is made up of 15 amino acids. Germline CDR1 reads DFQATT; CDR2 reads SNEGSKA (reference sequence). CDR3 protein: CSAPAGTGRQETKYF. The CDR3 nucleotides are TGCAGTGCTCCAGCAGGGACCGGGAGGCAAGAGACCAAGTACTTC.

This clonotype appeared many times. This chain links TRBV20-1 with TRBJ2-1; 10 bases line up with TRBD1. CDR3 length: 15 amino acids. From germline, CDR1 is DFQATT and CDR2 SNEGSKA (reference sequence). The junction had 5 bases not matched to a gene; V was cut back by 5 bases and J by 1 base. CDR3 protein: CSAVSGQGSYNEQFF. DNA of the CDR3: TGCAGTGCTGTCTCGGGACAGGGGTCCTACAATGAGCAGTTCTTC.

This clonotype was detected only a few times. J is TRBJ2-1 and V is TRBV2; either TRBD1 or TRBD2 may fit D (5 bases each). The CDR3 is 13 residues long. V was cut by 7 bases and J by 9 bases, with 16 bases left in between. Germline V lookup: CDR1 SNHLY, CDR2 FYNNEI. Here the CDR3 DNA reads TGTGCCAGCATCCCGTGGGGGAAGAGTGAGCAGTTCTTC. This encodes CASIPWGKSEQFF.

This chain uses TRBV7-6 with TRBJ2-7; D uncertain. The CDR3 runs to 14 residues. V was clipped by 1 base and J by 1 base, with 8 bases between them. Per germline, CDR1 SGHVS and CDR2 FNYEAQ. The CDR3 DNA is TGTGCCAGCAGCTTAGTACGACAATCCTACGAGCAGTACTTC. Translated, it gives CASSLVRQSYEQYF.

This clonotype came up many times. The DNA for the CDR3 is TGCAGTGCTACACCCACGGGCTACGAGCAGTACTTC. Encoded protein: CSATPTGYEQYF. This chain connects TRBV20-1 to TRBJ2-7; no clear D. The ends were cut back, 4 bases at V and 3 bases at J, with 10 bases in the middle. Per the germline V gene, CDR1 is DFQATT and CDR2 is SNEGSKA (reference sequence). The CDR3 length is 12 residues.

In its sample, this clonotype was seen many times. The rearrangement joins TRBV20-1 to TRBJ2-1; D unresolved. Germline V lookup: CDR1 DFQATT, CDR2 SNEGSKA (reference sequence). V shed 5 bases and J shed 6 bases, with 14 bases lying between them. This CDR3 has 13 residues. This chain's CDR3 is CSAFRSLSNEQFF. In DNA, the CDR3 is TGCAGTGCTTTCCGAAGCCTATCCAATGAGCAGTTCTTC.

This clonotype showed up many times. The gene calls are TRBV15 and TRBJ2-5, with 8 bases aligning to TRBD1. J was trimmed by 4 bases and V by 3 bases; bases with no gene match: 4. Germline V CDR1 and CDR2: LNHNV, YYDKDF (reference sequence). The CDR3 consists of 14 residues. The CDR3 reads CATSSGQGGETQYF. Written as DNA, the CDR3 is TGTGCCACCAGCAGCGGACAGGGCGGAGAGACCCAGTACTTC.

The chain carries TRBV7-2 and TRBJ2-7; possible D gene TRBD2, 6 bases. The CDR3 totals 16 residues. Per germline, CDR1 SGHTA and CDR2 FQGNSA. V gave up 1 base and J gave up 0 bases, with 13 bases separating them. The CDR3 DNA follows: TGTGCCAGCAGCTTAGTGGGGGGTTTGAGCTCCTACGAGCAGTACTTC. It codes for CASSLVGGLSSYEQYF. Full variable domain (outside the CDR3, taken from reference TRBV7-2 and TRBJ2-7): GAGVSQSPSNKVTEKGKDVELRCDPISGHTALYWYRQSLGQGLEFLIYFQGNSAPDKSGLPSDRFSAERTGGSVSTLTIQRTQQEDSAVYLCASSLVGGLSSYEQYFGPGTRLTVT.

This clonotype was recorded at least ten times. The V call is TRBV20-1, the J call TRBJ2-5; 9 bases match TRBD2. Germline CDR1 and CDR2: DFQATT and SNEGSKA (reference sequence). The CDR3 length is 18 residues. Unmatched junction bases numbered 15, after V lost 1 base and J lost 3 bases. The DNA for the CDR3 is TGCAGTGCTAGAGTTTCGCCTAGCGGGACGAGTAGTAAAGAGACCCAGTACTTC. Its protein product is CSARVSPSGTSSKETQYF.

This clonotype was detected ten times or more. V gene TRBV7-9 combines with J gene TRBJ2-1, with TRBD2 identical over 10 bases. Germline V CDR1 and CDR2: SEHNR, FQNEAQ (reference sequence). V gave up 5 bases and J gave up 6 bases; unmatched junction bases: 7. There are 15 residues in the CDR3. CDR3 loop: CASSTLAGRPNEQFF. The CDR3 bases are TGTGCCAGCAGCACACTAGCGGGAAGGCCCAATGAGCAGTTCTTC.

This clonotype was found once. This sequence joins TRBV2 and TRBJ2-5, with D maybe TRBD1 (5 bases). The germline V gene encodes CDR1 SNHLY and CDR2 FYNNEI. This CDR3 has 15 residues. Trimming shortened V by 6 bases and J by 3 bases, and 17 bases separated the two germline ends. The CDR3: CASSPGTGWEETQYF. The CDR3 DNA follows: TGTGCCAGCAGCCCCGGTACAGGCTGGGAAGAGACCCAGTACTTC.

This clonotype appeared many times. The chain employs TRBV19 and TRBJ2-1; D is uncertain. The length of the CDR3 is 13 residues. In germline, CDR1 is LNHDA, CDR2 SQIVND (reference sequence). Trimming stripped 2 bases from V and 6 bases from J, with 8 bases between. This chain's CDR3 is CASSIMAGNEQFF. The DNA of the CDR3 is TGTGCCAGTAGTATAATGGCAGGCAATGAGCAGTTCTTC. The full variable domain, rest sourced from reference TRBV19 and TRBJ2-1, is DGGITQSPKYLFRKEGQNVTLSCEQNLNHDAMYWYRQDPGQGLRLIYYSQIVNDFQKGDIAEGYSVSREKKESFPLTVTSAQKNPTAFYLCASSIMAGNEQFFGPGTRLTVL.

Concerning this clonotype itself: One junction end disagrees with the germline gene, perhaps due to a read error. The rearrangement uses TRBV2 and TRBJ2-3; no reliable D call. This CDR3 has 16 amino acids. The germline CDR1 and CDR2 sequences are SNHLY and FYNNEI. The CDR3 protein is CASSDGLVNGTDTKYF. CDR3 in DNA: TGTGCCAGCAGTGACGGGCTTGTTAATGGAACAGATACGAAGTATTTT.

As concerns this clonotype: A much larger clone differs by one base, so this may be a read error. The rearrangement uses TRBV7-2 and TRBJ2-6; D is tentatively TRBD1 or TRBD2 (5 bases each). Germline CDR1 is SGHTA and CDR2 is FQGNSA. CDR3 length: 14 amino acids. CDR3 residues: CASSPEGGGNVLTF. CDR3 DNA sequence: TGTGCCAGCAGCCCAGAGGGTGGGGGCAACGTCCTGACTTTC.